Listed here is a single T cell receptor (beta chain). The germline gives CDR1 KGHSH, CDR2 LQKENI. The V segment lost 4 bases and the J segment 3 bases; nucleotides outside the gene matches: 4. The CDR3 has 15 amino acids. The data are from a study of blood T cell repertoires in COVID-19. Background on the study: Acute-phase and convalescent COVID-19 samples originated in the United States, Italy and Spain. Sample material is recorded as cDNA or gDNA derived from T cells, B-cell-depleted T cells, or PBMCs.

In the original workflow: From reference gene primer amplification, estimates of nucleated cell counts were derived. Using immunoSEQ multiplex PCR, the repertoire was profiled, and TCRdb retains in-frame clones only, with some absent. V, J and clone size reflect that table, while D and trimming were determined from the DNA. The data contain around 130,000 clones, around 86% of them seen just once; the ten biggest clones take up 8% to 10%. The TCR originated in a man between 35 and 55 years old with active or convalescent COVID-19. Source material: peripheral blood. The chain is built from TRBV18 and TRBJ2-1; 9 positions agree with TRBD2. This chain's CDR3 is CASSRSSGDYNEQFF. The DNA for the CDR3 is TGTGCCAGCTCACGATCTAGCGGGGACTACAATGAGCAGTTCTTC.